The sequence of this T cell receptor (beta chain) was determined in a study of cytomegalovirus exposure and HLA in healthy donors (dated by TCRdb to about 2017). Background for the entire study: According to an earlier analysis of a few hundred of the donors, roughly 180 million T cells yielded 95 million to 140 million unique TCR beta sequences and 250 to 350 Gb of sequence data. Besides the first cohort of 500 to 700 subjects, a separate validation cohort made up of some 110 different subjects was used. An early release covering roughly 600 HLA-typed donors comprised about 320 gigabases of sequencing data and 65 million to 100 million unique TCR sequences. The number of donors typed differed by locus, with about 629-640 for A, B, C, DRB1 and DQB1, 522 for DQA1, over 600 for DPA1, and around 430 for DPB1. The study was designed to test whether signatures of past pathogen exposure could be identified by cataloging public T cell receptors. The T cell repertoires of about 700 subjects were profiled by immunosequencing and related to cytomegalovirus serostatus. Among some 400 genotyped donors of the cohort, an average of roughly 230,000 unique TCR beta nucleotide sequences was sequenced per donor, of which about 19% were non-productive. Alongside the repertoire data, information on donor age, sex, ethnicity and CMV serostatus was compiled. In a later genetic analysis, genome-wide SNP genotypes for about three fifths of the 666 donors were used, and that subset was treated as a discovery cohort. A handful of DR-DQ haplotypes were handled as single units for association and clustering because linkage in the cohort was strong. High-throughput TCR immunosequencing, statistical association of individual TCRs with disease status, and machine learning were combined to predict cytomegalovirus infection status. A later analysis re-examined previously published TCR beta repertoires from several hundred donors and added high-resolution HLA genotyping to investigate patterns of TCR occurrence. Both class I and class II loci were covered by HLA typing, at four-digit resolution. All discovery cohort repertoires had been generated using a single sequencing platform. An earlier analysis of 587 of the donors used high-throughput TCR beta sequencing to judge whether each TCR beta V gene segment behaved as functional or pseudogenic. The later analysis used no new phenotypic data to find candidate immune exposures, relying instead on TCR beta sequences and their occurrence across donors. Of the 350 to 450 genotyped donors, about 80% fell in the genetic ancestry cluster associated with self-reported Caucasian donors.

Overall study results and their limits: For the cohort, immune exposure information was limited to CMV serostatus. In an earlier analysis of roughly 560 of the donors, most TCR beta V segments were observed in productive rearrangements about 90% or about 30% of the time, broadly matching IMGT annotations. A later analysis reported that several top co-occurrence clusters appeared linked to parvovirus B19, influenza, CMV and Epstein-Barr virus. In a later genetic analysis, a missense DCLRE1C variant was associated with V-gene and J-gene trimming of TCR beta chains, and the association was replicated in an independent cohort. Cytomegalovirus status was reported to be diagnosed by the classifier with high specificity and sensitivity in both the original and validation cohorts. Because counts were too low, more than 15 rarely observed V segments, including chromosome 9 orphons, were excluded from the earlier analysis of roughly 580 of the donors. In a later analysis, 15,000 to 20,000 TCR beta sequences were associated with specific HLA alleles at a false discovery rate of 0.05. A later genetic analysis reported fewer N-insertions in productive TCRs among donors in an Asian-associated ancestry cluster than the approximately 670-donor mean. According to the authors, the approach could potentially be generalized to other disease states and immunological phenotypes. The presence/absence analyses assumed that sequencing depth was roughly uniform across donors, and that assumption may not be true. Only TCR beta chains were sequenced in this cohort, and the absence of alpha or paired-chain data limited detectable features. The sequencing pipeline was judged likely to have produced a cluster of highly shared sequence variants as a technical artifact. Assigning TCR associations to individual alleles was difficult when HLA alleles, especially DR and DQ, strongly co-occurred. A further reported finding was that TCR beta sequences accurately predicted the HLA-A and HLA-B alleles for most subjects in the first cohort. In vitro tests confirmed that three of the cytomegalovirus-associated TCR beta chains recognize cytomegalovirus antigens. Most TCR sequences were seen in very few donors, while some public TCRs were found in many individuals. In a later analysis, most CMV-associated TCR beta chains were found to appear HLA-restricted, with HLA associations seemingly driven largely by CMV exposure. In a later analysis, HLA-associated TCR beta chains were found to be more clonally expanded and to have lower generation probabilities than equally common non-associated chains. Because HLA typing was missing for some donors at each locus, association tests included only the typed subset. In the study, around 160 TCR beta chains were listed as associated with cytomegalovirus. Linkage disequilibrium might explain the correlated functional status among segregating V segments, but an unknown experimental factor could not be ruled out. A later analysis found that TCR association rates varied across HLA loci, with DRB1 alleles showing the most associated TCRs and HLA-C alleles the fewest.

The cohort consisted of hundreds of healthy bone marrow donors. At the time of sampling, every cohort member was nominally healthy, though immune exposures that went unrecorded were likely present. The donor tested CMV seronegative, placing the donor among the approximately 360 seronegative members of the cohort. A peripheral blood sample was provided by each donor, and peripheral blood mononuclear cells were used for TCR beta sequencing. Genomic DNA extraction from the blood cell samples was performed with the Qiagen DNeasy Blood Extraction Kit. Libraries were built with the immunoSEQ multiplex PCR assay. For the multiplex PCR, a mixture combining 60 forward primers for TCR Vbeta segments and 13 reverse primers for TCR Jbeta segments was used. A multiplex PCR assay on genomic DNA amplified the CDR3 region of rearranged TCR beta genes. Amplified TCR beta libraries were sequenced as 87-base-pair reads on the Illumina HiSeq System. Processing in the source paper ran as follows. A later analysis tallied around 87 million unique TCR beta chains across the 666 repertoires, and some 10 million of those chains were shared by two or more donors. To remove PCR and sequencing errors, raw reads were error-corrected and collapsed into unique sequences using a nearest-neighbor algorithm that merged closely related sequences. CDR3 sequences were aligned to IMGT reference sequences to assign V, D and J gene segments. For a sequence to be retained, a match of at least six nucleotides to both a V gene segment and a J gene segment was required. A rearrangement was called productive if the CDR3 had no stop codons and remained in frame with V and J, and every other rearrangement was called non-productive. CDR3 was defined according to IMGT convention as the region running from the second conserved V-encoded cysteine to the conserved J-encoded phenylalanine. Sequences without an unambiguous match to a single V gene segment were excluded from the earlier analysis of a few hundred of the donors. In an earlier analysis of 587 of the donors, a V segment was called functional when productive rearrangements were above 56.7%, and segregating when the standard deviation between donors exceeded 5%. A statistical classification framework was developed to diagnose cytomegalovirus status using the catalog of TCR beta chain sequences. In a later analysis, TCR nucleotide sequences were compared against IMGT/GENE-DB human TR gene sequences so that V and J genes could be assigned. The TCRdist pipeline was used in a later analysis to assign CDR3 sequences and most-parsimonious VDJ recombination scenarios. In a later analysis, each TCR beta chain was defined by its CDR3 amino acid sequence together with its V-gene family, and reads without a unique V-gene family were excluded. As a way to deal with suspected cross-contamination and a sequencing artifact, a later analysis dropped roughly 600 nucleotide sequences that were highly shared and had low generation probability. For each public chain, a later analysis derived a clonal expansion index from normalized ranks of inferred template counts within each repertoire. Generation probabilities in a later analysis came from a VDJ recombination model fitted to out-of-frame rearrangements, and those results were checked against IGoR. In a later analysis, TCR-TCR, TCR-HLA and TCR-CMV co-occurrence was scored with hypergeometric tests, and a repertoire-size bias correction was applied to TCR pairs. A later analysis estimated false discovery rates by permuting HLA or CMV assignments 20 times. In a later analysis, co-occurring TCRs were grouped with DBSCAN, and TCRdist sequence similarity was added when clustering was performed within HLA-allele-positive subsets. For co-occurrence clustering, repertoires with fewer than 30,000 or more than 120,000 public chains were excluded, along with several repertoires with anomalous nucleotide sharing. TCRdb holds this immuneACCESS table with in-frame rearrangements only. Some clones are missing; in checked studies, unresolved V genes explain under half, and the rest has no known cause. That table gives V, J and clone size, and the DNA gave D and trimming. This sample gives some 110,000 clones in total; over 70% of them show up just once. Approximately 5.6% of the sample is in the top ten clones.

This clone was observed a few times. Its antigen is unknown. Base qualities are not at hand, and no much larger clone is one base apart. Material for sequencing was PBMCs. This TCR was sampled from a male donor in good health and CMV-seronegative.

In nucleotide form, the sequence is TGTGCCAGCAGCGCGGACAGGGCCTACGAGCAGTACTTC. Its amino acids are CASSADRAYEQYF. The chain is made from TRBV9 and TRBJ2-7; the central 8 bases match TRBD1. CDR1 and CDR2 were assigned from the germline V gene as SGDLS and YYNGEE. V trim: 3 bases; J trim: 2 bases; unmatched bases: 1. Reading from cysteine to phenylalanine, the CDR3 counts 13 amino acids. The entry retains the CDR3 DNA only, 39 bases that are in frame from base 1.